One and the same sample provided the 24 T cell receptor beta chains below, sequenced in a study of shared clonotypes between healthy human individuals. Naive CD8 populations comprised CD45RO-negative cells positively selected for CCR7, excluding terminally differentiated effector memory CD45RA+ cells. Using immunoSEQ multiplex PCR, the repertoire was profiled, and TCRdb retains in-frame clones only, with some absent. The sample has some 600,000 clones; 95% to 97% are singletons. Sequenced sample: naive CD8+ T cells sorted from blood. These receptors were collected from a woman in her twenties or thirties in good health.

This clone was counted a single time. CDR3 sequence: CATELAGENYEQYF. CDR3 nucleotides: TGTGCCACCGAATTAGCGGGAGAGAACTACGAGCAGTACTTC. This sequence joins TRBV28 and TRBJ2-7, with 9 nucleotides matching TRBD2. The germline V gene has CDR1 MDHEN and CDR2 SYDVKM. The CDR3 totals 14 residues. V gave up 10 bases and J gave up 3 bases; unmatched junction bases: 10.

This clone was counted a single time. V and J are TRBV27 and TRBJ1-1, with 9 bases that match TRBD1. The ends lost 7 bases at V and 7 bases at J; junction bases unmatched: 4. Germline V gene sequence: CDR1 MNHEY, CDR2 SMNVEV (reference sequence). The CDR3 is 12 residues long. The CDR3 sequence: CASMGQGVEAFF. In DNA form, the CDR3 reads TGTGCCAGCATGGGACAGGGTGTTGAAGCTTTCTTT.

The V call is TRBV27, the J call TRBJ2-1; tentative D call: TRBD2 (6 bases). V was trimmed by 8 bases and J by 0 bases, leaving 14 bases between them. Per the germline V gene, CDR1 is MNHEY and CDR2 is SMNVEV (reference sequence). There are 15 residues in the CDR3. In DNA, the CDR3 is TGTGCCAGCGATCCAGCGGGCTACTCCTACAATGAGCAGTTCTTC. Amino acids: CASDPAGYSYNEQFF.

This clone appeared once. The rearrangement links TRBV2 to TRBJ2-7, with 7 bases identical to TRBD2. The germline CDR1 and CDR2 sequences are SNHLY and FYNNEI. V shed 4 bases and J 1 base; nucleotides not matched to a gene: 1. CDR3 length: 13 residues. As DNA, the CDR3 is TGTGCCAGCAGTGCAGCGGGATCCTACGAGCAGTACTTC. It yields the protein CASSAAGSYEQYF.

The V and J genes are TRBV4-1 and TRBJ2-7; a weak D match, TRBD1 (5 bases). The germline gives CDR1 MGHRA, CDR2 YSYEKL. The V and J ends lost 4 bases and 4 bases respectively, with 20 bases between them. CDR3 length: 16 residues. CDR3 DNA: TGCGCCAGCAGCCCCGGACACCTCTTGGCACCTTACGAGCAGTACTTC. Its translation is CASSPGHLLAPYEQYF.

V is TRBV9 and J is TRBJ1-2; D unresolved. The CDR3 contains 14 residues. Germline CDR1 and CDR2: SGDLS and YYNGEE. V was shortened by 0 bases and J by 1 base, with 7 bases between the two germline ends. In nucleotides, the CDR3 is TGTGCCAGCAGCGTAGTCGACGGTAACTATGGCTACACCTTC. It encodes CASSVVDGNYGYTF.

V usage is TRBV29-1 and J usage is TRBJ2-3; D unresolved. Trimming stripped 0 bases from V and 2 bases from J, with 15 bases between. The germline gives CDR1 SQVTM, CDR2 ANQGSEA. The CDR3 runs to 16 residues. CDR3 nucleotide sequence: TGCAGCGTTGAAGACCCGGGTTTGGGGATCACAGATACGCAGTATTTT. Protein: CSVEDPGLGITDTQYF.

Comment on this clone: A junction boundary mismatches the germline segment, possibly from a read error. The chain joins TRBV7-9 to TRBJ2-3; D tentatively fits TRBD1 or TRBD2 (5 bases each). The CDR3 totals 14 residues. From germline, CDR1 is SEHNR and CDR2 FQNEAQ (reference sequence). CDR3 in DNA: TGTGCCAACAGCCCGGGACGGCTCACAGATACGCAGTATTTT. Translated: CANSPGRLTDTQYF.

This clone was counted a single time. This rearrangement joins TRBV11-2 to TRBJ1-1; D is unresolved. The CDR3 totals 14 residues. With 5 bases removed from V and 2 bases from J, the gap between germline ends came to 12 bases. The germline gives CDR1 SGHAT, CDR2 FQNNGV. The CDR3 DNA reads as TGTGCCAGCAGCCCCCTTAACAGTAACACTGAAGCTTTCTTT. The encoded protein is CASSPLNSNTEAFF.

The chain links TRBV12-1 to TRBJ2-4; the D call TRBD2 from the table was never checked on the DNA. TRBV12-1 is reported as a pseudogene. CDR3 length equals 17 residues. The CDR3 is CASSLGLAGVRMGIQYF. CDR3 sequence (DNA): TGTGCCAGCAGCCTGGGACTAGCGGGAGTAAGAATGGGCATTCAGTACTTC.

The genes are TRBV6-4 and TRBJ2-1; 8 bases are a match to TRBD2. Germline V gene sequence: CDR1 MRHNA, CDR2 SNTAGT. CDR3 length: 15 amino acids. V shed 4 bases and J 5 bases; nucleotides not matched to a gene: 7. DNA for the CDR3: TGTGCCAGCAGTGCAGGTAGCGGGAACAACAATGAGCAGTTCTTC. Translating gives CASSAGSGNNNEQFF.

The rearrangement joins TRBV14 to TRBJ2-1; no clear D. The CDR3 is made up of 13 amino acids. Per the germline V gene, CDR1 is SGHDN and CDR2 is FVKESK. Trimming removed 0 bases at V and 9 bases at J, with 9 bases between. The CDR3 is CASSQDTGGEQFF. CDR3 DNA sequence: TGTGCCAGCAGCCAAGATACGGGTGGTGAGCAGTTCTTC.

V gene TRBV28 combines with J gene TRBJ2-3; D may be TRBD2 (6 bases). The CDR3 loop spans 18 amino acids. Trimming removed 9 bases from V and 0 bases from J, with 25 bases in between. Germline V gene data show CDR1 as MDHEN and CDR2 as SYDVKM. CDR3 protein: CASSWAGQGLFSTDTQYF. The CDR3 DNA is TGTGCCAGTTCCTGGGCGGGGCAGGGCCTATTTAGCACAGATACGCAGTATTTT. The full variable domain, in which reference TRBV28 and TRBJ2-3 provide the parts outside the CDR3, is DVKVTQSSRYLVKRTGEKVFLECVQDMDHENMFWYRQDPGLGLRLIYFSYDVKMKEKGDIPEGYSVSREKKERFSLILESASTNQTSMYLCASSWAGQGLFSTDTQYFGPGTRLTVL.

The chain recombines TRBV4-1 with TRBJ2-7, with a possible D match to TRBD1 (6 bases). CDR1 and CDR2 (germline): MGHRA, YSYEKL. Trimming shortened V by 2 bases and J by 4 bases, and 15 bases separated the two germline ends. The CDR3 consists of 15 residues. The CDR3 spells CASSQRRDTAYEQYF. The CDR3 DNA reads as TGCGCCAGCAGCCAACGAAGGGACACGGCGTACGAGCAGTACTTC.

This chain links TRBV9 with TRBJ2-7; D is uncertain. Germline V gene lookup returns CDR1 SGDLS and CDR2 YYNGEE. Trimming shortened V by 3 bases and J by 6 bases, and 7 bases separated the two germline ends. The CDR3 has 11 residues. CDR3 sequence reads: CASSGVCEQYF. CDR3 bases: TGTGCCAGCAGCGGCGTCTGCGAGCAGTACTTC.

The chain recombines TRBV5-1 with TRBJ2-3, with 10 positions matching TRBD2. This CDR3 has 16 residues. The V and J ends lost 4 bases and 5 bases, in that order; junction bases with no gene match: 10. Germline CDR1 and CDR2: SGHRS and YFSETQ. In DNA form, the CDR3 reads TGCGCCAGCAGCAAGTCTATAGCGGGAGGTATAGATACGCAGTATTTT. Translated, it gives CASSKSIAGGIDTQYF.

In DNA, the CDR3 is TGTGCCAGCAGCGGGACAGAGGATACGCAGTATTTT. Its translation: CASSGTEDTQYF. The J gene is TRBJ2-3, the V gene TRBV7-9; 7 nucleotides align to TRBD1. CDR1 is SEHNR, CDR2 FQNEAQ, per germline (reference sequence). CDR3 length: 12 residues. Losses at the gene ends were 5 bases for V and 6 bases for J; bases not matched to a gene: 2.

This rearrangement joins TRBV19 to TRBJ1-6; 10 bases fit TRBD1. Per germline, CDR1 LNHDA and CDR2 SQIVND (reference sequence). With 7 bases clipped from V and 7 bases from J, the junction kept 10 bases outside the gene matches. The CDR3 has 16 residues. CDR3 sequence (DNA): TGTGCCAGTAACACACGGACAGGGGGTGACAATTCACCCCTCCACTTT. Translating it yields CASNTRTGGDNSPLHF.

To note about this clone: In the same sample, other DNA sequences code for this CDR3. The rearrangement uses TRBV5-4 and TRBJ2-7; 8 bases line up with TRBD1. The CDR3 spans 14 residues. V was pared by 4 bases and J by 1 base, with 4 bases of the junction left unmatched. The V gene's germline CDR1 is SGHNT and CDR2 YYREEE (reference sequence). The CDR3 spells CASSLGDRSYEQYF. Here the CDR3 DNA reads TGTGCCAGCAGCCTAGGGGACAGGTCCTACGAGCAGTACTTC. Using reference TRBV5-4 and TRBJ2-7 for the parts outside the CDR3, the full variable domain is ETGVTQSPTHLIKTRGQQVTLRCSSQSGHNTVSWYQQALGQGPQFIFQYYREEENGRGNFPPRFSGLQFPNYSSELNVNALELDDSALYLCASSLGDRSYEQYFGPGTRLTVT.

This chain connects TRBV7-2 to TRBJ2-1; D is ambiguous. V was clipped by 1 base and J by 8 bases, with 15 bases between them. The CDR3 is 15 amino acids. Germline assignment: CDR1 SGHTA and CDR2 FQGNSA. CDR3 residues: CASSLGGRLSDEQFF. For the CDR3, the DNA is TGTGCCAGCAGCTTAGGGGGTCGGCTATCAGATGAGCAGTTCTTC.

The CDR3 is CASSLVGAGGPQFF. CDR3 bases: TGTGCCAGCAGTTTAGTTGGGGCGGGAGGGCCCCAGTTCTTC. The genes are TRBV27 and TRBJ2-1; 9 bases line up with TRBD2. The CDR3 loop spans 14 amino acids. In germline, CDR1 is MNHEY, CDR2 SMNVEV (reference sequence). V trimming: 2 bases; J trimming: 13 bases; junction bases outside the gene matches: 9.

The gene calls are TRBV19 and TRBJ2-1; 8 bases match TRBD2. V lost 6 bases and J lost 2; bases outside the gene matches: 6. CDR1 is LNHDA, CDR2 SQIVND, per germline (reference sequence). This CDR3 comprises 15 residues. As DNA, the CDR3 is TGTGCCAGTAGAATCGCGGGAGGCGCCTACAATGAGCAGTTCTTC. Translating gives CASRIAGGAYNEQFF. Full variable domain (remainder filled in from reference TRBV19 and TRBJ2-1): DGGITQSPKYLFRKEGQNVTLSCEQNLNHDAMYWYRQDPGQGLRLIYYSQIVNDFQKGDIAEGYSVSREKKESFPLTVTSAQKNPTAFYLCASRIAGGAYNEQFFGPGTRLTVL.

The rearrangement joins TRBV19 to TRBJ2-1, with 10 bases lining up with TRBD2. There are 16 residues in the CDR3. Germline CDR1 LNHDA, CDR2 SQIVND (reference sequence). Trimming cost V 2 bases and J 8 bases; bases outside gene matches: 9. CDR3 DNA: TGTGCCAGTAGTATATCCCTAGCGGGAGAATCGGATGAGCAGTTCTTC. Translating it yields CASSISLAGESDEQFF. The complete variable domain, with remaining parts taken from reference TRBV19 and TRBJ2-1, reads DGGITQSPKYLFRKEGQNVTLSCEQNLNHDAMYWYRQDPGQGLRLIYYSQIVNDFQKGDIAEGYSVSREKKESFPLTVTSAQKNPTAFYLCASSISLAGESDEQFFGPGTRLTVL.

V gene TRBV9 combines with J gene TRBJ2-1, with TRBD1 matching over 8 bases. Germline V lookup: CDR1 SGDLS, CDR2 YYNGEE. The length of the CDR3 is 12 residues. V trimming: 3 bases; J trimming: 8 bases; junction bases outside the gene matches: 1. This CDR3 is CASSGQGYEQFF. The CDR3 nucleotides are TGTGCCAGCAGCGGACAGGGGTATGAGCAGTTCTTC.